These 23 T cell receptor beta chains were all obtained from the same sample, sequenced in a study of cytomegalovirus exposure and HLA in healthy donors. PCR involved 60 Vbeta and 13 Jbeta primers. Repertoires were generated with immunoSEQ multiplex PCR, while TCRdb's copy carries only in-frame clones and drops some. The data contain about 180,000 clones, around 80% of them singletons. What was sequenced was PBMCs. These receptor sequences come from a woman in her twenties or thirties in good health and CMV-seropositive.

The chain is built from TRBV5-1 and TRBJ2-3, with TRBD1 as a possible D gene (6 bases). Trimming removed 4 bases from V and 5 bases from J, with 14 bases in between. The CDR3 contains 14 residues. Germline V gene sequence: CDR1 SGHRS, CDR2 YFSETQ. This CDR3 is CASSDGQPRDTQYF. The CDR3 bases are TGCGCCAGCAGCGATGGACAGCCCAGAGATACGCAGTATTTT.

The V and J genes are TRBV5-6 and TRBJ2-1, with D possibly TRBD2 on 5 matching bases. The CDR3 is made up of 16 amino acids. Deletions cut 0 bases from V and 0 bases from J, with 10 bases between. Germline lookup yields CDR1 SGHDT and CDR2 YYEEEE. CDR3 protein: CASSLARTSSYNEQFF. In DNA form, the CDR3 reads TGTGCCAGCAGCTTGGCCAGAACTAGCTCCTACAATGAGCAGTTCTTC.

This clone has only a few counts. The chain is built from TRBV25-1 and TRBJ2-5, with D possibly matching TRBD2 (7 bases). Germline CDR1 MGHDK, CDR2 SYGVNS. The CDR3 is 18 amino acids. Trimming cost V 2 bases and J 5 bases, with 24 bases left between them. CDR3 residues: CASSEVRAGALTGETQYF. The DNA of the CDR3 is TGTGCCAGCAGTGAAGTGCGGGCGGGGGCCCTCACGGGGGAGACCCAGTACTTC.

The chain links TRBV27 to TRBJ1-2; D is possibly TRBD1 (6 bases). The CDR3 contains 13 residues. Germline V gene sequence: CDR1 MNHEY, CDR2 SMNVEV (reference sequence). The V gene lost 8 bases and the J gene lost 4 bases, with 14 bases spanning the gap. The CDR3 DNA follows: TGTGCCAGCGGGAAACAGGGCGCCTATGGCTACACCTTC. The encoded protein is CASGKQGAYGYTF.

V gene TRBV11-3 combines with J gene TRBJ2-2; 9 nucleotides line up with TRBD1. V shed 4 bases and J 6 bases; nucleotides not matched to a gene: 9. Germline loops: CDR1 SGHNT, CDR2 YENEEA. The CDR3 contains 16 residues. The CDR3 bases are TGTGCCAGCAGCTACGGACAGGGGAAGGGTTCCGGGGAGCTGTTTTTT. It encodes CASSYGQGKGSGELFF.

The chain couples TRBV2 to TRBJ1-6; no firm D call. The germline V gene has CDR1 SNHLY and CDR2 FYNNEI. The length of the CDR3 is 15 residues. V lost 5 bases and J lost 6, with 14 bases in between. In nucleotides, the CDR3 is TGTGCCAGCAGTCTCCAGGAGGTTAGTAATTCACCCCTCCACTTT. Translating gives CASSLQEVSNSPLHF.

The chain's CDR3 is CASSLAPVGQGSYEQYF. CDR3 nucleotide sequence: TGCGCCAGCAGCCTGGCACCTGTGGGACAGGGGTCCTACGAGCAGTACTTC. The chain carries TRBV4-3 and TRBJ2-7, with 10 bases aligning to TRBD1. Germline CDR1 LGHNA, CDR2 YSLEER. The CDR3 spans 17 residues. V shed 4 bases and J 1 base; nucleotides not matched to a gene: 10.

The sample holds a few counts of this clone. The rearrangement links TRBV10-2 to TRBJ1-6, with 9 positions matching TRBD1. V dropped 3 bases and J dropped 6; count of bases not matched to a gene: 3. The germline V gene has CDR1 WSHSY and CDR2 SAAADI. The CDR3 is 15 residues long. The chain's CDR3 is CASSDRTGVNSPLHF. As DNA, the CDR3 is TGCGCCAGCAGTGATAGGACAGGGGTTAATTCACCCCTCCACTTT.

The rearrangement links TRBV4-2 to TRBJ2-2; D remains unclear. The V and J ends lost 0 bases and 2 bases respectively, with 4 bases between them. The length of the CDR3 is 14 residues. Germline V gene lookup returns CDR1 LGHNA and CDR2 YNFKEQ. In nucleotides, the CDR3 is TGTGCCAGCAGCCAAGAAACAAACACCGGGGAGCTGTTTTTT. Translation: CASSQETNTGELFF.

V gene TRBV5-1 combines with J gene TRBJ1-6; TRBD1 matches at 10 bases. Per germline, CDR1 SGHRS and CDR2 YFSETQ. There are 16 residues in the CDR3. Losses at the gene ends were 4 bases for V and 3 bases for J; bases not matched to a gene: 4. CDR3 amino acids: CASSQTGGNYNSPLHF. In DNA form, the CDR3 reads TGCGCCAGCAGCCAGACAGGGGGCAACTATAATTCACCCCTCCACTTT.

The V gene is TRBV5-5, the J gene TRBJ2-7; TRBD2 matches at 8 bases. The germline gives CDR1 SGHKS, CDR2 YYEKEE (reference sequence). The CDR3 sequence is 15 residues long. V was pared by 1 base and J by 1 base, with 4 bases of the junction left unmatched. CDR3: CASSLMLAGSYEQYF. In DNA form, the CDR3 reads TGTGCCAGCAGCTTGATGTTAGCGGGGTCCTACGAGCAGTACTTC.

The chain combines TRBV19 with TRBJ2-1; 9 nucleotides line up with TRBD2. This CDR3 has 16 residues. Germline V gene lookup returns CDR1 LNHDA and CDR2 SQIVND (reference sequence). V was pared by 3 bases and J by 7 bases, with 10 bases of the junction left unmatched. CDR3 sequence: CASSIRARTSVNEQFF. The CDR3 bases are TGTGCCAGTAGTATTAGGGCGAGGACTAGCGTTAATGAGCAGTTCTTC.

The chain is built from TRBV4-3 and TRBJ2-7, with D tentatively TRBD2 (6 bases). Between the trimmed V and J ends, which lost 0 bases and 2 bases, there was a span of 11 bases. The CDR3 is made up of 15 amino acids. Germline loops: CDR1 LGHNA, CDR2 YSLEER. CDR3 in DNA: TGCGCCAGCAGCCAAGATTCGGGGGAGACCTACGAGCAGTACTTC. Translated: CASSQDSGETYEQYF.

V and J are TRBV27 and TRBJ1-2; TRBD1 might be the D (6 bases). This CDR3 is built from 15 residues. With 5 bases removed from V and 2 bases from J, the gap between germline ends came to 15 bases. Germline V gives CDR1 MNHEY, CDR2 SMNVEV (reference sequence). The CDR3 DNA reads as TGTGCCAGCAGTCCGACCGGACAGCTCAACTATGGCTACACCTTC. Protein sequence: CASSPTGQLNYGYTF.

The rearrangement joins TRBV10-3 to TRBJ2-5; D gene unclear. CDR1 and CDR2 (germline): ENHRY, SYGVKD. The CDR3 contains 13 residues. Trimming cost V 6 bases and J 0 bases, with 8 bases left between them. The CDR3 region is CAISPEYQETQYF. CDR3 coding DNA: TGTGCCATCAGCCCCGAGTACCAAGAGACCCAGTACTTC.

The table lists this clone with a few counts. The V and J genes are TRBV6-6 and TRBJ1-5, with D possibly TRBD1 on 6 matching bases. Germline CDR1 and CDR2: MNHNY and SVGAGI (reference sequence). The CDR3 extends over 15 amino acids. V was cut by 3 bases and J by 3 bases, with 12 bases left in between. The CDR3 protein is CASSYAGQYNQPQHF. CDR3 sequence (DNA): TGTGCCAGCAGTTATGCCGGACAGTACAATCAGCCCCAGCATTTT.

This sequence joins TRBV2 and TRBJ2-2; 9 nucleotides agree with TRBD1. This CDR3 comprises 17 residues. Germline-derived CDR1 and CDR2 are SNHLY and FYNNEI. V was pared by 2 bases and J by 4 bases, with 8 bases of the junction left unmatched. CDR3 sequence reads: CASSERRGQGSTGELFF. The CDR3, as DNA: TGTGCCAGCAGTGAAAGGAGGGGACAGGGCTCCACCGGGGAGCTGTTTTTT.

The chain joins TRBV7-9 to TRBJ2-7, with 10 bases identical to TRBD1. V gave up 3 bases and J gave up 3 bases; unmatched junction bases: 2. CDR1 is SEHNR, CDR2 FQNEAQ, per germline (reference sequence). The CDR3 runs 14 residues. The CDR3 DNA reads as TGTGCCAGCAGCTTGGGACAGGGGATCTACGAGCAGTACTTC. Translated, it gives CASSLGQGIYEQYF.

Only one count was recorded for this clone. This rearrangement joins TRBV5-5 to TRBJ1-4, with 7 bases aligning to TRBD1. Unmatched junction bases numbered 13, after V lost 4 bases and J lost 7 bases. Germline CDR1 is SGHKS and CDR2 is YYEKEE (reference sequence). CDR3 length: 16 residues. The CDR3 loop reads CASSADRVGGGEKLFF. CDR3 in DNA: TGTGCCAGCAGCGCCGACAGGGTCGGGGGTGGTGAAAAACTGTTTTTT.

This clone was observed a single time. The gene calls are TRBV28 and TRBJ2-2; 8 bases align to TRBD1. Losses at the gene ends were 6 bases for V and 6 bases for J; bases not matched to a gene: 33. The CDR3 is 23 amino acids. Germline V gene sequence: CDR1 MDHEN, CDR2 SYDVKM. In nucleotides, the CDR3 is TGTGCCAGCAGCCCTTACCGGGACAGGATACGTCGAGCGTCTCTTCCGAGTGCCGGGGAGCTGTTTTTT. Protein product: CASSPYRDRIRRASLPSAGELFF.

The chain combines TRBV4-1 with TRBJ1-4; 7 bases line up with TRBD1. The V gene end was trimmed by 1 base and the J gene end by 4 bases; junction bases not matched to a gene: 3. Germline loops: CDR1 MGHRA, CDR2 YSYEKL. This CDR3 comprises 15 residues. The CDR3 is CASSQAGQRNEKLFF. The CDR3 nucleotides read TGCGCCAGCAGCCAAGCGGGACAGCGTAATGAAAAACTGTTTTTT.

V gene TRBV29-1 combines with J gene TRBJ2-1, with TRBD2 identical over 8 bases. This CDR3 has 13 amino acids. The V segment lost 4 bases and the J segment 7 bases; nucleotides outside the gene matches: 6. CDR1 is SQVTM and CDR2 is ANQGSEA in the germline V gene. The DNA of the CDR3 is TGCAGCGTTGTTTGGGGACTAGTGAATGAGCAGTTCTTC. Protein sequence: CSVVWGLVNEQFF.

The gene calls are TRBV2 and TRBJ2-3, with 12 bases aligning to TRBD2. With 11 bases clipped from V and 6 bases from J, the junction kept 9 bases outside the gene matches. The CDR3 runs to 14 residues. Germline CDR1 reads SNHLY; CDR2 reads FYNNEI. In DNA form, the CDR3 reads TGTGCCGGGGCTAGCGGGGGGGCCTGGGATACGCAGTATTTT. This sequence encodes CAGASGGAWDTQYF.